A single T cell receptor beta chain is shown here with its context. Antigen: not known. The CDR3 is 17 residues long. J lost 0 bases, V lost 2 bases, and 7 bases had no gene match. From germline, CDR1 is SGHVS and CDR2 FQNEAQ. These data are taken from a study of OX40 agonist ivuxolimab in advanced cancers. Study context: People in dose escalation had one of these cancers: hepatocellular carcinoma, melanoma, renal cell or head and neck cancer. From roughly 20 to 85 years was the age range, with a mean of around 56 years, and nearly 85% were male. Study-wide results and caveats: By week 6 at 0.1 to 3.0 mg/kg, blood CD4+ and CD8+ T cells had expanded clonally.

The table came from immunoSEQ multiplex PCR; TCRdb's copy has only in-frame clones and leaves some out. Among 50,000 to 55,000 clones listed, 88% were seen once. V and J are TRBV7-8 and TRBJ1-3; 7 positions agree with TRBD1. The TCR comes from an adult with an advanced solid tumor such as melanoma, head and neck, liver or kidney cancer. The sequencing here drew on CD4+ or CD8+ T cells sorted from blood, taken in a trial of the OX40 agonist ivuxolimab. The CDR3 protein is CASSLSQGTVSGNTIYF. In DNA, the CDR3 is TGTGCCAGCAGCTTATCTCAAGGGACAGTCTCTGGAAACACCATATATTTT.